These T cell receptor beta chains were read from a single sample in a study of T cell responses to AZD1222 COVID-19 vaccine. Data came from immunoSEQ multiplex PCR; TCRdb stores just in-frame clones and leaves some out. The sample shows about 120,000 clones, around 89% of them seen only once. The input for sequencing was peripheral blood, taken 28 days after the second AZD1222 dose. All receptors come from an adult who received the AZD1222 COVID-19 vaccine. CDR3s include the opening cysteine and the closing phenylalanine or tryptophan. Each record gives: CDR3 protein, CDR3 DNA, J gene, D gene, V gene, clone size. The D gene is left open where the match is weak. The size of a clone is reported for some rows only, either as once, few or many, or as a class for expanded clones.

CDR3: CASSLGLADSYNEQFF
DNA: TGCGCCAGCAGCTTGGGACTAGCGGACTCCTACAATGAGCAGTTCTTC
J: TRBJ2-1
D: TRBD2
V: TRBV5-1
size: few

CDR3: CASGLVLRGRIVGSSSGSSYEQYF
DNA: TGTGCTAGTGGTTTGGTACTAAGGGGGCGGATAGTTGGTAGTTCTAGCGGGAGCTCCTACGAGCAGTACTTC
J: TRBJ2-7
D: TRBD2
V: TRBV12-5
size: .

CDR3: CASSLSGQEAFF
DNA: TGTGCCAGCAGCTTATCAGGGCAAGAAGCTTTCTTT
J: TRBJ1-1
D: .
V: TRBV7-8
size: .

CDR3: CASSSDRGNEQFF
DNA: TGTGCCAGCAGCTCCGACAGGGGTAATGAGCAGTTCTTC
J: TRBJ2-1
D: TRBD1
V: TRBV6-1
size: .

CDR3: CASSEWPEQGDYGYTF
DNA: TGTGCCAGCAGTGAATGGCCAGAACAGGGGGACTATGGCTACACCTTC
J: TRBJ1-2
D: TRBD1
V: TRBV25-1
size: .

CDR3: CAHGHIQASYGYTF
DNA: TGTGCCCATGGGCATATACAGGCGAGCTATGGCTACACCTTC
J: TRBJ1-2
D: .
V: TRBV7-9
size: .

CDR3: CASSEWGQGPNGYTF
DNA: TGTGCCAGCAGTGAATGGGGACAGGGACCCAATGGCTACACCTTC
J: TRBJ1-2
D: TRBD1
V: TRBV6-1
size: .

CDR3: CASSLRTSGYEQYF
DNA: TGTGCCAGCAGCCTGCGGACTAGCGGCTACGAGCAGTACTTC
J: TRBJ2-7
D: TRBD2
V: TRBV7-2
size: once

CDR3: CASSNRGQRNQPQHF
DNA: TGTGCCAGCTCAAATCGCGGGCAGCGAAATCAGCCCCAGCATTTT
J: TRBJ1-5
D: .
V: TRBV2
size: .

CDR3: CASSLQDRGGETQYF
DNA: TGTGCCAGCAGCTTACAAGACAGGGGCGGTGAGACCCAGTACTTC
J: TRBJ2-5
D: TRBD1
V: TRBV11-1
size: .

CDR3: CASTSGDRGGGEKLFF
DNA: TGCGCCAGCACCTCAGGGGACAGGGGCGGCGGTGAAAAACTGTTTTTT
J: TRBJ1-4
D: TRBD1
V: TRBV5-1
size: .

CDR3: CASSYSLFQETQYF
DNA: TGTGCCAGCAGTTATAGCCTGTTCCAAGAGACCCAGTACTTC
J: TRBJ2-5
D: .
V: TRBV6-2/TRBV6-3
size: once

CDR3: CASSSPGDTQYF
DNA: TGTGCCAGCAGCTCCCCCGGGGATACGCAGTATTTT
J: TRBJ2-3
D: .
V: TRBV7-2
size: .

CDR3: CASRLKLWVQETQYF
DNA: TGTGCCAGCAGGCTGAAACTTTGGGTACAAGAGACCCAGTACTTC
J: TRBJ2-5
D: .
V: TRBV5-6
size: .

CDR3: CATKDPRSNTGELFF
DNA: TGTGCCACTAAAGACCCAAGATCGAACACCGGGGAGCTGTTTTTT
J: TRBJ2-2
D: .
V: TRBV15
size: .

CDR3: CASIGSRSEKLFF
DNA: TGTGCCAGCATCGGGTCACGATCTGAAAAACTGTTTTTT
J: TRBJ1-4
D: .
V: TRBV28
size: .

CDR3: CAISETSNLHEQFF
DNA: TGTGCCATCAGTGAAACTAGCAACCTCCATGAGCAGTTCTTC
J: TRBJ2-1
D: .
V: TRBV10-3
size: .

CDR3: CASSIGLATDTQYF
DNA: TGTGCCAGCAGCATAGGACTAGCGACAGATACGCAGTATTTT
J: TRBJ2-3
D: TRBD2
V: TRBV3-1/TRBV3-2
size: .

CDR3: CASSSGTGDNEQFF
DNA: TGTGCCAGCAGTTCCGGGACAGGGGACAATGAGCAGTTCTTC
J: TRBJ2-1
D: TRBD1
V: TRBV6-5
size: .

CDR3: CASSVGGGSYNSPLHF
DNA: TGTGCCAGCAGCGTAGGAGGGGGCTCCTATAATTCACCCCTCCACTTT
J: TRBJ1-6
D: .
V: TRBV9
size: .

CDR3: CAWSPWGAPTAKNIQYF
DNA: TGTGCCTGGAGTCCCTGGGGGGCACCGACAGCCAAAAACATTCAGTACTTC
J: TRBJ2-4
D: .
V: TRBV30
size: .

CDR3: CSASQGRRPYEQYF
DNA: TGCAGTGCTAGTCAGGGGCGACGTCCCTACGAGCAGTACTTC
J: TRBJ2-7
D: .
V: TRBV20-1
size: .

CDR3: CASSDRENTEAFF
DNA: TGTGCCAGCAGTGACAGGGAGAACACTGAAGCTTTCTTT
J: TRBJ1-1
D: .
V: TRBV2
size: .

CDR3: CAISVTRGGDEKLFF
DNA: TGTGCCATCAGTGTTACGAGGGGCGGGGACGAAAAACTGTTTTTT
J: TRBJ1-4
D: .
V: TRBV10-3
size: .

CDR3: CASTLSGHYGYTF
DNA: TGTGCCAGCACTTTGTCAGGGCACTATGGCTACACCTTC
J: TRBJ1-2
D: .
V: TRBV11-2
size: .

CDR3: CASTATPRTWVRGDRECGYTF
DNA: TGTGCCAGCACCGCCACCCCAAGAACTTGGGTCAGAGGCGATAGAGAGTGTGGCTACACCTTC
J: TRBJ1-2
D: .
V: TRBV21-1
size: .

CDR3: CASSPSVGLADQETQYF
DNA: TGTGCCAGCAGTCCCTCCGTAGGACTAGCGGACCAAGAGACCCAGTACTTC
J: TRBJ2-5
D: TRBD2
V: TRBV28
size: .

CDR3: CASSRGQLNTEAFF
DNA: TGTGCCAGCAGCCGGGGACAGCTGAACACTGAAGCTTTCTTT
J: TRBJ1-1
D: TRBD1
V: TRBV7-2
size: .

CDR3: CASSLSYMNTEAFF
DNA: TGTGCCAGCAGCTTGTCTTATATGAACACTGAAGCTTTCTTT
J: TRBJ1-1
D: .
V: TRBV5-4
size: .

CDR3: CASSQDTLYNEQFF
DNA: TGTGCCAGCAGCCAAGACACCCTCTACAATGAGCAGTTCTTC
J: TRBJ2-1
D: .
V: TRBV3-1/TRBV3-2
size: .

CDR3: CASSLGLAVSYEQYF
DNA: TGCGCCAGCAGTTTAGGACTAGCGGTCTCCTACGAGCAGTACTTC
J: TRBJ2-7
D: TRBD2
V: TRBV5-1
size: .

CDR3: CASSLLTSGSLETQYF
DNA: TGCGCCAGCAGCCTTCTGACTAGCGGGAGCTTGGAGACCCAGTACTTC
J: TRBJ2-5
D: TRBD2
V: TRBV5-1
size: .